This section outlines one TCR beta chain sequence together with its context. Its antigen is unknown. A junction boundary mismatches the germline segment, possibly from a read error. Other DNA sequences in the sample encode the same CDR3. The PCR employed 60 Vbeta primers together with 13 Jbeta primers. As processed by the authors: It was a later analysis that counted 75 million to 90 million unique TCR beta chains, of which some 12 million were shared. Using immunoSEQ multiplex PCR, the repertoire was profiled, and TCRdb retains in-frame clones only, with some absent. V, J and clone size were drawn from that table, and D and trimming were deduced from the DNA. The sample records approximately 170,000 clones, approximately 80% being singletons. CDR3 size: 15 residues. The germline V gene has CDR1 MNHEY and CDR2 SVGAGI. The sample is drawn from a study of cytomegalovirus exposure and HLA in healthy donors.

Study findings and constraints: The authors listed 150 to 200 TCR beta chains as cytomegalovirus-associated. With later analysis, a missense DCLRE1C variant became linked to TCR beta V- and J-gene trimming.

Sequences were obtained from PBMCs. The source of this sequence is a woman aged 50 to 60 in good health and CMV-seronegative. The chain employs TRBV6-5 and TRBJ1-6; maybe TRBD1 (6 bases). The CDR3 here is CASSRRQEQNSPLHF. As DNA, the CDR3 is TGTGCCAGCAGTCGCCGACAGGAACAAAATTCCCCCCTCCACTTT.